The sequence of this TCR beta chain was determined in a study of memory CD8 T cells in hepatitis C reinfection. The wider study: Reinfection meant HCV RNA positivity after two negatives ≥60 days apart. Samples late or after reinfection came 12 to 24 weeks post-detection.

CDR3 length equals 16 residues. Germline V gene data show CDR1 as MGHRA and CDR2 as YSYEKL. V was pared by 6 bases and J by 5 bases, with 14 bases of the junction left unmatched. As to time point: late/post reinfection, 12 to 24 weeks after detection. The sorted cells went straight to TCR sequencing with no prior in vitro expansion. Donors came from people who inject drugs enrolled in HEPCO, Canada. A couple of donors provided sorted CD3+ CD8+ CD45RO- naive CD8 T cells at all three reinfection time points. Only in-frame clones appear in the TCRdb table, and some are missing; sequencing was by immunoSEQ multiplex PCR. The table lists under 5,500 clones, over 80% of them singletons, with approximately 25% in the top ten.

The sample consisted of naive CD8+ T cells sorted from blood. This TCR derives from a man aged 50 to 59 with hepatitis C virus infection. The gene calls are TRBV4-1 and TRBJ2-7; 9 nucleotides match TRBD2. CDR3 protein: CASSSGLGLASHEQYF. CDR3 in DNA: TGCGCCAGCAGTTCCGGACTGGGACTAGCTTCTCACGAGCAGTACTTC.